Listed below are T cell receptor beta chains from one sample, sequenced in a study of vaccination and CD4 T cells after COVID-19. TCRdb independently ran MiXCR on the PCR reads; one entry per CDR3 protein. There are 15,000 to 20,000 distinct CDR3 sequences in the sample; 49% occur only once, and under 4.5% lies in the top ten. These receptors are not linked to any known antigen. What was sequenced was CD4+ T cells from blood, cultured in vitro. The receptors were gathered from a human donor who had recovered from COVID-19. The CDR3 runs from the conserved cysteine through the conserved F or W. Each record gives: CDR3 protein, CDR3 DNA, J gene, V gene, clone size, D gene. D genes are given only for firm matches. Where a row states a size, it is once, few, many or the class of an expanded clone; other rows omit it.

CDR3 protein: CASSLIHGSTEAFF
CDR3 DNA: TGTGCCAGCAGTTTGATACACGGGAGCACTGAAGCTTTCTTT
J gene: TRBJ1-1
V gene: TRBV28
clone size: NA
D gene: NA

CDR3 protein: CASSLLTRDGDGYTF
CDR3 DNA: TGTGCCAGCAGCTTACTAACCCGGGACGGCGATGGCTACACCTTC
J gene: TRBJ1-2
V gene: TRBV7-2
clone size: NA
D gene: NA

CDR3 protein: CASSPDGYSTDTQYF
CDR3 DNA: TGCGCCAGCAGCCCGGACGGTTATAGCACAGATACGCAGTATTTT
J gene: TRBJ2-3
V gene: TRBV5-1
clone size: NA
D gene: NA

CDR3 protein: CATSRDGLAGRADTQYF
CDR3 DNA: TGTGCCACCAGCAGAGATGGGCTAGCGGGGAGGGCAGATACGCAGTATTTT
J gene: TRBJ2-3
V gene: TRBV15
clone size: NA
D gene: TRBD2

CDR3 protein: CASSRQGTTGEQYF
CDR3 DNA: TGTGCCAGCAGCAGACAGGGAACTACCGGGGAGCAGTACTTC
J gene: TRBJ2-7
V gene: TRBV6-1
clone size: few
D gene: TRBD1

CDR3 protein: CASSLGWDSNQPQHF
CDR3 DNA: TGTGCCAGCAGCCTAGGGTGGGACAGCAATCAGCCCCAGCATTTT
J gene: TRBJ1-5
V gene: TRBV7-9
clone size: few
D gene: NA

CDR3 protein: CASSTGGAGQPQHF
CDR3 DNA: TGTGCCAGCAGTACAGGGGGCGCCGGCCAGCCCCAGCATTTT
J gene: TRBJ1-5
V gene: TRBV2
clone size: NA
D gene: TRBD1

CDR3 protein: CASAEANYGYTF
CDR3 DNA: TGTGCTAGTGCGGAGGCTAACTATGGCTACACCTTC
J gene: TRBJ1-2
V gene: TRBV12-5
clone size: once
D gene: NA

CDR3 protein: CSAGGRGRQETQYF
CDR3 DNA: TGCAGTGCCGGGGGGCGGGGACGACAAGAGACCCAGTACTTC
J gene: TRBJ2-5
V gene: TRBV20-1
clone size: NA
D gene: NA

CDR3 protein: CASSLLAGYYNEQFF
CDR3 DNA: TGTGCCAGCAGTTTACTAGCGGGATATTACAATGAGCAGTTCTTC
J gene: TRBJ2-1
V gene: TRBV12-3/TRBV12-4
clone size: NA
D gene: TRBD2

CDR3 protein: CASTEQGLNTEAFF
CDR3 DNA: TGTGCCAGCACCGAACAGGGATTGAACACTGAAGCTTTCTTT
J gene: TRBJ1-1
V gene: TRBV6-1
clone size: few
D gene: NA

CDR3 protein: CASRAGGGETQYF
CDR3 DNA: TGTGCCAGCAGGGCAGGGGGAGGGGAGACCCAGTACTTC
J gene: TRBJ2-5
V gene: TRBV11-3
clone size: NA
D gene: NA

CDR3 protein: CASITAANTEAFF
CDR3 DNA: TGTGCCAGTATCACGGCAGCGAACACTGAAGCTTTCTTT
J gene: TRBJ1-1
V gene: TRBV19
clone size: NA
D gene: NA

CDR3 protein: CASSIDLATLNHEQFF
CDR3 DNA: TGTGCCAGTAGTATAGATCTAGCTACTTTGAACCATGAGCAGTTCTTC
J gene: TRBJ2-1
V gene: TRBV19
clone size: once
D gene: NA

CDR3 protein: CASSQSSYNSPLHF
CDR3 DNA: TGTGCCAGTAGTCAGAGCTCCTATAATTCACCCCTCCACTTT
J gene: TRBJ1-6
V gene: TRBV19
clone size: NA
D gene: NA

CDR3 protein: CASLALSSYNEQFF
CDR3 DNA: TGTGCCAGCCTCGCCTTGAGCTCCTACAATGAGCAGTTCTTC
J gene: TRBJ2-1
V gene: TRBV27
clone size: NA
D gene: NA

CDR3 protein: CASSQDPRGREQYF
CDR3 DNA: TGCGCCAGCAGCCAAGATCCCCGGGGGCGCGAGCAGTACTTC
J gene: TRBJ2-7
V gene: TRBV4-3
clone size: few
D gene: NA

CDR3 protein: CASSIGGDRQPQHF
CDR3 DNA: TGTGCCAGTAGTATAGGTGGAGACCGTCAGCCCCAGCATTTT
J gene: TRBJ1-5
V gene: TRBV19
clone size: few
D gene: NA

CDR3 protein: CASSLKVEAVPEYF
CDR3 DNA: TGTGCCAGCAGCTTGAAGGTTGAGGCCGTCCCCGAGTATTTT
J gene: TRBJ2-3
V gene: TRBV7-2
clone size: NA
D gene: NA

CDR3 protein: CASSFPGLGYEQYF
CDR3 DNA: TGTGCCAGCAGCTTCCCGGGACTAGGCTACGAGCAGTACTTC
J gene: TRBJ2-7
V gene: TRBV7-8
clone size: NA
D gene: TRBD2

CDR3 protein: CASSSSSIEFF
CDR3 DNA: TGTGCCAGCAGTTCTAGCTCTATTGAGTTCTTC
J gene: TRBJ2-1
V gene: TRBV7-9
clone size: NA
D gene: NA

CDR3 protein: CAWSVQSGNSPLHF
CDR3 DNA: TGTGCCTGGAGTGTACAGTCGGGGAATTCACCCCTCCACTTT
J gene: TRBJ1-6
V gene: TRBV30
clone size: NA
D gene: NA

CDR3 protein: CASSLELARETQYF
CDR3 DNA: TGTGCCAGCAGCTTAGAACTAGCAAGAGAGACCCAGTACTTC
J gene: TRBJ2-5
V gene: TRBV11-3
clone size: NA
D gene: NA

CDR3 protein: CASRLPGQEARGYTF
CDR3 DNA: TGTGCCAGTCGACTTCCGGGACAGGAAGCCAGGGGCTACACCTTC
J gene: TRBJ1-2
V gene: TRBV19
clone size: NA
D gene: TRBD1

CDR3 protein: CSAGGQGNQPQHF
CDR3 DNA: TGCAGTGCTGGGGGACAGGGGAATCAGCCCCAGCATTTT
J gene: TRBJ1-5
V gene: TRBV20-1
clone size: few
D gene: TRBD1

CDR3 protein: CASSPGTGANVLTF
CDR3 DNA: TGTGCCAGTAGTCCAGGAACTGGGGCCAACGTCCTGACTTTC
J gene: TRBJ2-6
V gene: TRBV7-9
clone size: once
D gene: NA

CDR3 protein: CASSISNTEAFF
CDR3 DNA: TGTGCCAGTAGTATTTCCAACACTGAAGCTTTCTTT
J gene: TRBJ1-1
V gene: TRBV19
clone size: few
D gene: NA

CDR3 protein: CASRGPRSSYEQYF
CDR3 DNA: TGTGCCAGCAGGGGCCCTCGAAGCTCCTACGAGCAGTACTTC
J gene: TRBJ2-7
V gene: TRBV6-2/TRBV6-3
clone size: few
D gene: NA

CDR3 protein: CASSPRTAGGDTQYF
CDR3 DNA: TGCGCCAGCAGCCCCCGTACAGCGGGGGGAGATACGCAGTATTTT
J gene: TRBJ2-3
V gene: TRBV4-3
clone size: NA
D gene: TRBD2